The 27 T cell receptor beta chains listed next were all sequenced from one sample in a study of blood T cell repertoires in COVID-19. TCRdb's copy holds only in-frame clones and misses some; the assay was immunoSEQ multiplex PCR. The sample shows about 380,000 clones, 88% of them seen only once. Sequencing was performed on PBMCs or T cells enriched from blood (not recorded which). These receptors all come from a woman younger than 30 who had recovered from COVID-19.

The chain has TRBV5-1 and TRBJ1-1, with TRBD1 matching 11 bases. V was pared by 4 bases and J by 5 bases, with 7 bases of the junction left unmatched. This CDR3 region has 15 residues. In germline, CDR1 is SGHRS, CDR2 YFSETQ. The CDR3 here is CASSRGQGAGTEAFF. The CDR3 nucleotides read TGCGCCAGCAGCCGAGGACAGGGGGCTGGAACTGAAGCTTTCTTT.

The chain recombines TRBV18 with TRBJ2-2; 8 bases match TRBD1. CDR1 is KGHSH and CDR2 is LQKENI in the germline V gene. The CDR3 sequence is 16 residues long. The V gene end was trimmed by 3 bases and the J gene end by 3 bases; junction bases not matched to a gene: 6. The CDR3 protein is CASSPRTGPDTGELFF. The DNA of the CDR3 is TGTGCCAGCTCACCCCGGACAGGGCCGGACACCGGGGAGCTGTTTTTT.

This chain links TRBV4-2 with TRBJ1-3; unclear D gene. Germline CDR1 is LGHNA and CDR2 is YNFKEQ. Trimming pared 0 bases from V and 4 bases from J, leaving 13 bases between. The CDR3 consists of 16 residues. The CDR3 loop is CASSQDSSAGGNTIYF. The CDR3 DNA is TGTGCCAGCAGCCAAGACTCCTCCGCAGGCGGAAACACCATATATTTT.

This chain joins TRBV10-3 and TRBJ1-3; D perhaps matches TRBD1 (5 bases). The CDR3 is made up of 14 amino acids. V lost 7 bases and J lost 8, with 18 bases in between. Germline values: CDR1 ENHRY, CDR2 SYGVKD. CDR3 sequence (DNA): TGTGCCATCAAAGAATGGGGGACTCACCACACCATATATTTT. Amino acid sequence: CAIKEWGTHHTIYF.

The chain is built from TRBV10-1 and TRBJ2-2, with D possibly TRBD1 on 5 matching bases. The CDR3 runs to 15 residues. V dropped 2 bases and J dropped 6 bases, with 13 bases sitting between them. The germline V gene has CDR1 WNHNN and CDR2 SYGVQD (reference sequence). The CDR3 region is CASSETRVRAGELFF. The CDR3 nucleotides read TGCGCCAGCAGTGAGACCAGGGTTAGGGCCGGGGAGCTGTTTTTT.

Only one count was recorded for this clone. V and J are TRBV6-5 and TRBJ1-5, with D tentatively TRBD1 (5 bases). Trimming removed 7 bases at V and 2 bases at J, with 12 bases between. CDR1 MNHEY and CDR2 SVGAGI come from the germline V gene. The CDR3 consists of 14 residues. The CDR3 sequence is CASNQGGGNQPQHF. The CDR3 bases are TGTGCCAGCAACCAGGGTGGTGGCAATCAGCCCCAGCATTTT.

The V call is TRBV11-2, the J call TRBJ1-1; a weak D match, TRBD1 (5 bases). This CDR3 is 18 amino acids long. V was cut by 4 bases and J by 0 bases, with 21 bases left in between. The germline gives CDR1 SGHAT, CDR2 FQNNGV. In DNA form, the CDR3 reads TGTGCCAGCAGCTCCTCGAATGGGAGGGGCGGGGTGAACACTGAAGCTTTCTTT. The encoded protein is CASSSSNGRGGVNTEAFF. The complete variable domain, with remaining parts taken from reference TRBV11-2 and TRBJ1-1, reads EAGVAQSPRYKIIEKRQSVAFWCNPISGHATLYWYQQILGQGPKLLIQFQNNGVVDDSQLPKDRFSAERLKGVDSTLKIQPAKLEDSAVYLCASSSSNGRGGVNTEAFFGQGTRLTVV.

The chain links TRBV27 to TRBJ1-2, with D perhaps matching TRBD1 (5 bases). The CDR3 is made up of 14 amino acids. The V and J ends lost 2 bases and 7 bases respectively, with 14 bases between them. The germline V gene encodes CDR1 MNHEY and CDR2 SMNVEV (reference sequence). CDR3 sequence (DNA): TGTGCCAGCAGTTTAGGGGCTTCCTATAGTGGCTACACCTTC. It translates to CASSLGASYSGYTF.

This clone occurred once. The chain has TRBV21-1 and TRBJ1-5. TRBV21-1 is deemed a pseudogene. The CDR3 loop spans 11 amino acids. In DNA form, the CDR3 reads TGTGCCAGCACCGAGTGTCAGCCCCAGCATTTT. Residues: CASTECQPQHF.

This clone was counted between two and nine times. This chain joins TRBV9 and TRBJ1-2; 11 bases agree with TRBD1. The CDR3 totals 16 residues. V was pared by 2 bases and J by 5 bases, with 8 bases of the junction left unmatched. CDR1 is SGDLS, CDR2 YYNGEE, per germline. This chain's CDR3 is CASSVARDRGGYGYTF. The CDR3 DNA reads TGTGCCAGCAGCGTGGCCCGGGACAGGGGGGGATATGGCTACACCTTC.

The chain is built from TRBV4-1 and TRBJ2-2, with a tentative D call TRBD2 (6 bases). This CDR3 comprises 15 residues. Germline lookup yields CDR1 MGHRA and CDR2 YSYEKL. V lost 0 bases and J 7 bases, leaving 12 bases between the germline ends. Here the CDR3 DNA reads TGCGCCAGCAGCCAAGATGGGCAGGGAGGCGGGGAGCTGTTTTTT. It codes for CASSQDGQGGGELFF.

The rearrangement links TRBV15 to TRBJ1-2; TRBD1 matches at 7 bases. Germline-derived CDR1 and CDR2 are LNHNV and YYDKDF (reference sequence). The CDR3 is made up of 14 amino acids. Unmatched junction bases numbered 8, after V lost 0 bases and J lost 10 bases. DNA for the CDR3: TGTGCCACCAGCAGAGATGGGGACAGAAGGGACTACACCTTC. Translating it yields CATSRDGDRRDYTF.

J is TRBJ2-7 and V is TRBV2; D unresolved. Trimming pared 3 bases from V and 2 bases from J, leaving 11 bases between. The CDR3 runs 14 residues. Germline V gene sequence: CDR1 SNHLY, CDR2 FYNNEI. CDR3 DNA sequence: TGTGCCAGCAGTGATTCTAGGCGAACCTACGAGCAGTACTTC. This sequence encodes CASSDSRRTYEQYF.

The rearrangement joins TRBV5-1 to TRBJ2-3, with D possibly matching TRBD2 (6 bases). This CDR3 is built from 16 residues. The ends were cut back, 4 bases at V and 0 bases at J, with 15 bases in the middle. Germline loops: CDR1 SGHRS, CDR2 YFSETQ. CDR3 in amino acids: CASSPRGSGSTDTQYF. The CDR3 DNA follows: TGCGCCAGCAGCCCGAGGGGTAGCGGAAGCACAGATACGCAGTATTTT.

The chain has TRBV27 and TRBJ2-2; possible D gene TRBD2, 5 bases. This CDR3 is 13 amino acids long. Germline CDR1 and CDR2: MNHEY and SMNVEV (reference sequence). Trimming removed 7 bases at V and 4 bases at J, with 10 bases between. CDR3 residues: CASMRASTGELFF. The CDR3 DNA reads TGTGCCAGCATGAGGGCGAGCACCGGGGAGCTGTTTTTT.

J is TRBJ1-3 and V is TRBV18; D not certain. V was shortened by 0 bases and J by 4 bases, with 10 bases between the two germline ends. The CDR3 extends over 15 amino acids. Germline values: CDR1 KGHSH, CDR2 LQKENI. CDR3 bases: TGTGCCAGCTCACCACCCTCTGTAGCCGGAAACACCATATATTTT. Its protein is CASSPPSVAGNTIYF.

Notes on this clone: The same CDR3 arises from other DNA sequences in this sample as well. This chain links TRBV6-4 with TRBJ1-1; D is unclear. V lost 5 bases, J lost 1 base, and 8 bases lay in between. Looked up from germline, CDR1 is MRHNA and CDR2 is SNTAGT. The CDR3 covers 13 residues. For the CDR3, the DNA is TGTGCCAGCAGTTTGTCAGGGAACACTGAAGCTTTCTTT. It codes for CASSLSGNTEAFF.

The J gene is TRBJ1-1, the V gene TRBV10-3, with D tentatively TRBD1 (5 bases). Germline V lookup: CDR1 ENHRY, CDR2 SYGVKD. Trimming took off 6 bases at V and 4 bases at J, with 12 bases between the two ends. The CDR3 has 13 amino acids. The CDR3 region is CAIRADQGTEAFF. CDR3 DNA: TGTGCCATCAGGGCGGACCAGGGCACTGAAGCTTTCTTT.

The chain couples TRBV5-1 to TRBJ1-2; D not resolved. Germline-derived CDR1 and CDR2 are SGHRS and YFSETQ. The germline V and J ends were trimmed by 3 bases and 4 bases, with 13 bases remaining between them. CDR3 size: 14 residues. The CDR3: CASSSGPGSYGYTF. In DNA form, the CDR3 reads TGCGCCAGCAGCTCCGGCCCGGGTAGCTATGGCTACACCTTC.

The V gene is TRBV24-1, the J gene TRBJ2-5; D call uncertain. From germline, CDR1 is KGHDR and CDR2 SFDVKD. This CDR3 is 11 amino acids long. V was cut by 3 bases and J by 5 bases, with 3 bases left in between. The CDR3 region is CATSDRETQYF. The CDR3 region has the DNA TGTGCCACCAGTGATCGGGAGACCCAGTACTTC.

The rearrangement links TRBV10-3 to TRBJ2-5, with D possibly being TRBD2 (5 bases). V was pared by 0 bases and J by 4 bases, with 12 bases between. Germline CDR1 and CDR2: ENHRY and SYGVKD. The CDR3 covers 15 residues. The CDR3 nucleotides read TGTGCCATCAGTGAGTCCTGGGAAGGAGGAGAGACCCAGTACTTC. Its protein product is CAISESWEGGETQYF.

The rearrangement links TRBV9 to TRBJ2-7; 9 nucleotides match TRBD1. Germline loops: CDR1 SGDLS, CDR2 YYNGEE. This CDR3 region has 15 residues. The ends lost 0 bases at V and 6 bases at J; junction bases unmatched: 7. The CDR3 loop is CASSVERDRVGEQYF. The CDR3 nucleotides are TGTGCCAGCAGCGTAGAGAGGGACAGGGTAGGCGAGCAGTACTTC.

The CDR3 DNA follows: TGTGCCAGCAGCCTATGGACTAGCTCCTACGAGCAGTACTTC. Translated: CASSLWTSSYEQYF. The J gene is TRBJ2-7, the V gene TRBV3-1 (or the pseudogene TRBV3-2), with 7 bases fitting TRBD2. CDR3 length: 14 residues. Germline assignment: CDR1 LGHDT and CDR2 YNNKEL (reference sequence). Trimming cost V 4 bases and J 0 bases; bases outside gene matches: 3.

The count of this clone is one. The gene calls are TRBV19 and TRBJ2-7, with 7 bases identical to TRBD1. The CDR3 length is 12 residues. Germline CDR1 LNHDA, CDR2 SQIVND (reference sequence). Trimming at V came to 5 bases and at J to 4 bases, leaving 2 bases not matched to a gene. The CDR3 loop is CASSSDRYEQYF. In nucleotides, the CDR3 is TGTGCCAGTAGTTCGGACAGGTACGAGCAGTACTTC.

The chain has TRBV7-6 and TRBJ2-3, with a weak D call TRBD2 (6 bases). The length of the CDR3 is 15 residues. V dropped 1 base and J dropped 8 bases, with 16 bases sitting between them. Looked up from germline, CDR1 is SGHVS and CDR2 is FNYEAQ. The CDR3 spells CASSLEVLAPGTQYF. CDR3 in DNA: TGTGCCAGCAGCTTAGAGGTCCTAGCGCCGGGTACGCAGTATTTT.

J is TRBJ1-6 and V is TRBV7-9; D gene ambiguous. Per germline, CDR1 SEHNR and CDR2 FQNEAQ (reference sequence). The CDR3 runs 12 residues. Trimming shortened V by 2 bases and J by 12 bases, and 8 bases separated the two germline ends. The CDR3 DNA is TGTGCCAGCAGCTTACGAGAGAGACCCCTCCACTTT. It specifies CASSLRERPLHF.

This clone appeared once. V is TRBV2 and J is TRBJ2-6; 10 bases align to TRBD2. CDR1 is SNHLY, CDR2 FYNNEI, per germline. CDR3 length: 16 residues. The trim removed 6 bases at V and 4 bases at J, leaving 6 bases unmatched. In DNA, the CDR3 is TGTGCCAGCAGACTAGCGGGATCCCGGGGGGCCAACGTCCTGACTTTC. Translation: CASRLAGSRGANVLTF. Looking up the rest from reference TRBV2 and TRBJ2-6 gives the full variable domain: EPEVTQTPSHQVTQMGQEVILRCVPISNHLYFYWYRQILGQKVEFLVSFYNNEISEKSEIFDDQFSVERPDGSNFTLKIRSTKLEDSAMYFCASRLAGSRGANVLTFGAGSRLTVL.